This T cell receptor beta chain was retrieved from a study of spatial heterogeneity in lung cancer. Study information: Sequencing consistently turned up more beta-chain sequences than alpha-chain sequences.

Every cDNA TCR molecule received its own unique molecular identifier. TCRdb itself ran the 5' RACE reads through MiXCR, one entry per CDR3 protein. Here the sample spans about 92,000 distinct CDR3 sequences, roughly 12% being singletons. As to time point: sample taken at primary tumor resection. Without sorting, whole RNA was sequenced from tumor, nontumor lung or frozen PBMC. This CDR3 has 12 residues. V lost 5 bases to trimming and J lost 3 bases, with 8 bases between them. CDR1 and CDR2 from the germline V gene are SNHLY and FYNNEI. Study-level points and caveats: Ubiquitous expanded tumor TCRs were seen in blood more at resection than at follow-up.

Points on this clonotype: Its antigen remains unidentified.

This TCR derives from a male donor with early-stage non-small cell lung cancer. Sequencing was performed on PBMCs, taken at surgery. The chain uses TRBV2 and TRBJ2-7; unclear D gene. CDR3 DNA sequence: TGTGCCAGCAGTCGGCAGAGCTACGAGCAGTACTTC. This sequence encodes CASSRQSYEQYF.